This TCR beta chain comes out of a study of glioma-infiltrating T cells after dendritic cell vaccination (dated by TCRdb to the mid-2010s). For context, the study as a whole: The cohort included 15 or so glioblastoma patients drawn from Phase I and II dendritic cell vaccination trials, of whom 9 were newly diagnosed and 6 had recurrent disease. Between about 2002 and 2013, patients were given autologous tumor lysate-pulsed dendritic cell vaccination. To make the vaccine, monocyte-derived dendritic cells were cultured for 7 to 8 days with IL-4 and GM-CSF and then pulsed overnight with autologous tumor lysate. Each patient was given three intradermal dendritic cell vaccine injections, spaced two weeks apart, in the arm below the axilla. Deep sequencing of TCR beta CDR3 regions was used to quantify tumor-infiltrating lymphocyte content and compare tumor and blood repertoires in dendritic cell-vaccinated glioblastoma patients. TCR sequencing metrics, including TIL content and tumor-blood repertoire overlap, were correlated with survival after dendritic cell vaccination. The investigation overall reported the following: The response model built on TCR overlap across three groups was characterized as speculative, with prospective validation still needed. The cohort was small and heterogeneous, few patients had complete blood and tumor sets, and even fewer had initial-recurrent tumor pairs. Longer time to progression and overall survival after dendritic cell vaccination were predicted by higher estimated pretreatment TIL content. TCR clonality showed no direct relationship with survival, which suggests that a diverse polyclonal response may be important.

Including the terminal cysteine and phenylalanine, the CDR3 comprises 14 residues. Here the CDR3 DNA is all that survives: 42 bases in frame from base 1. Trimming removed 0 bases from V and 14 bases from J; the gene matches leave 6 bases unexplained. The CDR1 and CDR2 encoded by the germline V gene (reference sequence) are SEHNR and FQNEAQ. In the case of this clone: What antigen it recognizes has not been identified. Base qualities are not provided; no much larger clone lies one nucleotide away.

The immunoSEQ assay amplified TCRB CDR3 regions from roughly 2 micrograms of genomic DNA, or from all available DNA when less than that amount was available. The multiplex PCR employed 60 forward primers targeting TCR V beta segments and 13 reverse primers targeting J beta segments. To estimate reads per starting template, synthetic control templates were spiked into each sample at limiting dilution. Reads of 87 bp were generated by sequencing on the Illumina HiSeq System. Turning to the authors' computational methods: To remove PCR and sequencing errors, closely related sequences were merged with a nearest neighbor algorithm. TCR overlap was defined as the percentage of unique tumor TCR beta sequences that were also present in the same patient's peripheral blood. The clones in this table, taken by TCRdb from immuneACCESS, are in-frame only. Not every clone is retained; where verified, under half of the shortfall comes from an unresolved V gene, and the cause of the rest is unknown. That table gives V, J and clone size, and the DNA gave D and trimming. For this sample the table gives more than 100,000 clones, of which roughly 81% were detected only once. The top ten clonotypes cover approximately 12% of the sample.

Selection of patients required sufficient residual fresh-frozen tumor tissue and over two years of available survival data. Although molecular status otherwise differed among the glioblastoma patients, no patient had an isocitrate dehydrogenase mutation. PBMC were collected before vaccination, two weeks after the third vaccination, and at tumor progression when it occurred. Genomic DNA was extracted with the Qiagen DNeasy Blood extraction Kit. The rearranged segments are TRBV7-9 and TRBJ1-6, with TRBD1 identical over 8 junction bases. This TCR came from a human donor with glioblastoma. Sample: blood, taken before dendritic cell vaccination. For the CDR3, the sequence is CASSLARTGLTLHF. The nucleotide sequence reads as follows: TGTGCCAGCAGCTTAGCGCGGACAGGGTTAACCCTCCACTTT.